This T cell receptor beta chain was recovered during a study of cytomegalovirus exposure and HLA in healthy donors. Study-wide results and limits: The study recorded 150 to 200 TCR beta chains that were cytomegalovirus-associated. Using the classifier, cytomegalovirus status was reportedly diagnosed with high specificity and sensitivity. Rare TCR sequences predominated, though certain public TCRs were found in many donors.

The CDR3 contains 15 residues. Germline V gene data show CDR1 as SEHNR and CDR2 as FQNEAQ (reference sequence). V gave up 4 bases and J gave up 6 bases; unmatched junction bases: 11. PCR involved 60 Vbeta and 13 Jbeta primers. Profiling relied on immunoSEQ multiplex PCR, and the TCRdb table lists in-frame clones only, not all of them. Here the sample spans 200,000 or so clones, over 60% being singletons. Points on this clone: Antigen unknown.

The gene calls are TRBV7-9 and TRBJ1-2; 7 bases fit TRBD1. The specimen was PBMCs. This TCR came from a woman in her 30s in good health and CMV-seropositive. DNA for the CDR3: TGTGCCAGCAGCTCCTCAGGGGCGACAGGGCATGGCTACACCTTC. The encoded protein is CASSSSGATGHGYTF.